This entry features one T cell receptor beta chain sequence. This sample is drawn from a study of blood T cell repertoires in COVID-19. Study-wide context: Sample material is recorded as cDNA or gDNA derived from T cells, B-cell-depleted T cells, or PBMCs.

In the original workflow: Amplifying reference gene primers gave estimates of nucleated cell counts. The protocol was immunoSEQ multiplex PCR, while the TCRdb copy is restricted to in-frame clones and leaves out a portion. Clone size and the V and J calls come from that table; the DNA yielded D and trimming. The table shows 60,000 to 70,000 clones, with roughly nine tenths occurring only once. The germline CDR1 and CDR2 sequences are MGHRA and YSYEKL. The CDR3 consists of 22 residues. The V and J ends lost 0 bases and 7 bases, in that order; junction bases with no gene match: 25. The TCR sequence derives from a human donor in a cohort sampled during active COVID-19. Source material: peripheral blood. V usage is TRBV4-1 and J usage is TRBJ1-4; 8 bases fit TRBD1. This CDR3 reads CASSQDPTGERGGTRLSEKLFF. CDR3 DNA: TGCGCCAGCAGCCAAGATCCGACAGGGGAACGGGGAGGTACTCGCCTTAGTGAAAAACTGTTTTTT.